This entry lists 19 T cell receptor beta chains sequenced from one sample in a study of T-cell memory formation after mild COVID-19. TCRdb reanalysed the 5' RACE reads using MiXCR and keeps one entry per CDR3 protein. The sample has approximately 570,000 distinct CDR3 sequences, about a sixth seen once. Input material: PBMCs or a T cell subset sorted from them (not recorded which). The origin of the receptors is an adult woman who had mild COVID-19 (a few samples of this study predate the infection). Cell type and time point are not known.

Turning to this clonotype: The junction and the germline gene differ at one end; a read error may be behind it. The chain employs TRBV7-9 and TRBJ1-1, with 7 bases aligning to TRBD1. The CDR3 has 14 amino acids. Germline V lookup: CDR1 SEHNR, CDR2 FQNEAQ (reference sequence). Here the CDR3 DNA reads TGTGCCGGCAGGGGAGGGACAGCAGGCACTGAAGCTTTCTTT. This codes for CAGRGGTAGTEAFF.

The table lists this clonotype with a few counts. This chain joins TRBV7-3 and TRBJ2-1; no definite D call. Trimming pared 5 bases from V and 9 bases from J, leaving 11 bases between. The CDR3 consists of 12 residues. Germline-derived CDR1 and CDR2 are SGHTA and FQGTGA. As DNA, the CDR3 is TGTGCCAGCAGCCACGGTATTGGTGAGCAGTTCTTC. Amino acids: CASSHGIGEQFF.

The rearrangement joins TRBV30 to TRBJ2-2; no definite D call. V was trimmed by 2 bases and J by 4 bases, leaving 14 bases between them. The CDR3 spans 15 residues. Germline values: CDR1 GTSNPN, CDR2 SVGIG (reference sequence). The CDR3 loop is CAWSNGLGGTGELFF. The CDR3 region has the DNA TGTGCCTGGAGTAACGGCCTTGGCGGCACCGGGGAGCTGTTTTTT.

In its sample, this clonotype was seen once. V gene TRBV5-1 combines with J gene TRBJ2-5; D may match TRBD1 or TRBD2 (5 bases each). The ends were cut back, 5 bases at V and 9 bases at J, with 20 bases in the middle. Germline V lookup: CDR1 SGHRS, CDR2 YFSETQ. The CDR3 has 14 residues. The CDR3 loop is CASSWGTPELAQYF. The CDR3 DNA is TGCGCCAGCAGTTGGGGGACCCCAGAGTTGGCCCAGTACTTC.

This clonotype was recorded many times. The CDR3 DNA reads TGTGCCAGCAGTGAACTAGCGGGAGGGCCCGGGGAGCTGTTTTTT. It encodes CASSELAGGPGELFF. The chain is built from TRBV2 and TRBJ2-2; the match to TRBD2 covers 12 bases. Germline CDR1 is SNHLY and CDR2 is FYNNEI. Trimming took 2 bases from V and 6 from J; bases not matched to a gene: 1. The CDR3 length is 15 residues.

This clonotype appeared a few times. The genes are TRBV29-1 and TRBJ1-2; no clear D gene. The length of the CDR3 is 13 residues. The ends were cut back, 5 bases at V and 4 bases at J, with 14 bases in the middle. Germline CDR1 is SQVTM and CDR2 is ANQGSEA. The CDR3 protein is CSVYSSWAYGYTF. The CDR3 nucleotides read TGCAGCGTTTATAGTAGTTGGGCCTATGGCTACACCTTC. The full variable domain, completed using reference TRBV29-1 and TRBJ1-2, is SAVISQKPSRDICQRGTSLTIQCQVDSQVTMMFWYRQQPGQSLTLIATANQGSEATYESGFVIDKFPISRPNLTFSTLTVSNMSPEDSSIYLCSVYSSWAYGYTFGSGTRLTVV.

The rearrangement joins TRBV12-3 or TRBV12-4 to TRBJ2-7; TRBD2 aligns across 12 bases. This CDR3 has 15 amino acids. Germline trimming cut 6 bases from V and 4 bases from J; bases unmatched to any gene: 7. CDR3 protein: CASSRGLAGDYEQYF. The CDR3 DNA is TGTGCCAGCAGCCGGGGACTAGCGGGCGATTACGAGCAGTACTTC.

J is TRBJ2-1 and V is TRBV7-8, with 8 bases identical to TRBD2. J lost 7 bases, V lost 4 bases, and 12 bases had no gene match. Germline V gene data show CDR1 as SGHVS and CDR2 as FQNEAQ. The CDR3 consists of 16 residues. CDR3 sequence (DNA): TGTGCCAGCAGCTCCCAGGGACTAGATGGGAGAAATGAGCAGTTCTTC. This gives the protein CASSSQGLDGRNEQFF.

The V call is TRBV29-1, the J call TRBJ2-7, with D perhaps TRBD1 (5 bases). There are 14 residues in the CDR3. V lost 4 bases, J lost 0 bases, and 13 bases lay in between. Per germline, CDR1 SQVTM and CDR2 ANQGSEA. CDR3 sequence: CSVGRQWSSYEQYF. The CDR3 coding sequence is TGCAGCGTTGGCCGACAGTGGAGCTCCTACGAGCAGTACTTC.

V and J are TRBV5-1 and TRBJ2-3, with D tentatively TRBD1 (5 bases). Looked up from germline, CDR1 is SGHRS and CDR2 is YFSETQ. V lost 4 bases and J lost 1, with 22 bases in between. This CDR3 has 18 amino acids. CDR3 sequence reads: CASSPIPIGRAGTDTQYF. CDR3 bases: TGCGCCAGCAGCCCGATCCCAATCGGCAGGGCTGGCACAGATACGCAGTATTTT.

The chain employs TRBV7-9 and TRBJ1-1; D may be TRBD1 (5 bases). The length of the CDR3 is 13 residues. Trimming left V 5 bases short and J 7 bases short, with 14 bases between. Germline values: CDR1 SEHNR, CDR2 FQNEAQ (reference sequence). DNA for the CDR3: TGTGCCAGCAGCGTCGGGGGGGATAATGAAGCTTTCTTT. Its protein is CASSVGGDNEAFF.

This clonotype has a single count. V and J are TRBV20-1 and TRBJ1-1, with D unresolved. Germline V lookup: CDR1 DFQATT, CDR2 SNEGSKA (reference sequence). Trimming took off 6 bases at V and 3 bases at J, with 11 bases between the two ends. The CDR3 is made up of 12 amino acids. The CDR3 protein is CSARPPDTEAFF. The CDR3 bases are TGCAGTGCCCGCCCCCCAGACACTGAAGCTTTCTTT.

The rearrangement joins TRBV6-4 to TRBJ2-1; 9 bases agree with TRBD1. Per the germline V gene, CDR1 is MRHNA and CDR2 is SNTAGT. The CDR3 loop spans 15 amino acids. Losses at the gene ends were 6 bases for V and 4 bases for J; bases not matched to a gene: 7. CDR3 in DNA: TGTGCCAGCAGCAACCCGGGACAGGGTTACAATGAGCAGTTCTTC. Its protein is CASSNPGQGYNEQFF.

The V call is TRBV6-5, the J call TRBJ2-3; TRBD1 matches at 7 bases. There are 15 residues in the CDR3. J gave up 3 bases and V 2 bases, and 5 bases lay outside the gene matches. The germline CDR1 and CDR2 sequences are MNHEY and SVGAGI. The CDR3 sequence is CASSYQDRVTDTQYF. The CDR3 DNA follows: TGTGCCAGCAGTTACCAAGACAGGGTTACAGATACGCAGTATTTT.

In this sample, this clonotype turned up many times. The chain joins TRBV20-1 to TRBJ2-3, with TRBD1 identical over 8 bases. V shed 5 bases and J 4 bases; nucleotides not matched to a gene: 11. Germline V gives CDR1 DFQATT, CDR2 SNEGSKA (reference sequence). This CDR3 is 15 amino acids long. The CDR3 loop is CSALRRAGGPDTQYF. CDR3 in DNA: TGCAGTGCTCTCCGAAGGGCAGGGGGCCCAGATACGCAGTATTTT.

The rearrangement links TRBV12-3 or TRBV12-4 to TRBJ2-1; D unresolved. Trimming removed 5 bases at V and 15 bases at J, with 14 bases between. The CDR3 length is 11 residues. The CDR3 DNA sequence: TGTGCCAGCAGTCCCCGTTTGGTACGGTTCTTC. This encodes CASSPRLVRFF.

This clonotype was seen only a few times. This chain joins TRBV5-1 and TRBJ2-5; maybe TRBD2 (6 bases). CDR1 is SGHRS and CDR2 is YFSETQ in the germline V gene. V was clipped by 3 bases and J by 4 bases, with 19 bases between them. The CDR3 spans 16 residues. For the CDR3, the DNA is TGCGCCAGCAGCTCCGGGGACGGGGGAGGTTCAGAGACCCAGTACTTC. This encodes CASSSGDGGGSETQYF.

The sample holds a few counts of this clonotype. The rearrangement links TRBV7-9 to TRBJ2-7; D gene uncertain. This CDR3 has 17 residues. The V end lost 0 bases, the J end lost 2 bases, and 17 bases lay between the germline ends. Germline loops: CDR1 SEHNR, CDR2 FQNEAQ (reference sequence). The CDR3: CASSLALDGRWTYEQYF. As DNA, the CDR3 is TGTGCCAGCAGCTTAGCCCTTGATGGACGGTGGACCTACGAGCAGTACTTC.

This clonotype showed up just a few times. The gene calls are TRBV7-3 and TRBJ2-7; 9 bases map to TRBD1. CDR3 length: 15 residues. Germline CDR1 SGHTA, CDR2 FQGTGA. V trimming: 4 bases; J trimming: 4 bases; junction bases outside the gene matches: 8. The CDR3 region is CASSSTGGSGYEQYF. The CDR3 DNA reads as TGTGCCAGCAGCTCTACAGGGGGCTCGGGGTACGAGCAGTACTTC.